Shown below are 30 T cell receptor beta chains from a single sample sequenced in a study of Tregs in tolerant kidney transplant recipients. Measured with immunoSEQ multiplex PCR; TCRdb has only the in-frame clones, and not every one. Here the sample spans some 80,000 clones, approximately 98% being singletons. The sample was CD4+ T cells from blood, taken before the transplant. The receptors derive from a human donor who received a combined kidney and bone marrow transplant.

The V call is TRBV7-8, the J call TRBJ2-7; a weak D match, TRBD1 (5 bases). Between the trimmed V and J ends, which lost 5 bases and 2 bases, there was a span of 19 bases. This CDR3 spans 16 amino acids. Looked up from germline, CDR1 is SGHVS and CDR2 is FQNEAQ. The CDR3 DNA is TGTGCCAGCAGCCTAGGATTGGAGACAGTGGCCTACGAGCAGTACTTC. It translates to CASSLGLETVAYEQYF.

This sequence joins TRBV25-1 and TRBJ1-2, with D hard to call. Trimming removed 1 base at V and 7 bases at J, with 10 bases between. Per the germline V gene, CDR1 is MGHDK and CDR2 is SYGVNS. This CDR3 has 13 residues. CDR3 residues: CASSESGFVGYTF. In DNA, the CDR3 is TGTGCCAGCAGTGAATCCGGGTTCGTTGGCTACACCTTC.

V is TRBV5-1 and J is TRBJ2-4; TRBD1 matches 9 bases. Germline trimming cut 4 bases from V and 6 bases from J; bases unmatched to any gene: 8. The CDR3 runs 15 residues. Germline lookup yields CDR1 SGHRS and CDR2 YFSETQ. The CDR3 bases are TGCGCCAGCAGCCCGGGACAGGGAGGTATAAACATTCAGTACTTC. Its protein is CASSPGQGGINIQYF.

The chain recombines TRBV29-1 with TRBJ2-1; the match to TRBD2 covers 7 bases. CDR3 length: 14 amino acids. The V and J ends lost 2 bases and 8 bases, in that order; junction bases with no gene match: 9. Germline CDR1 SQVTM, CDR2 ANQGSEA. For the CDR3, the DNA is TGCAGCGTTGAATTCCGGACTAGAGGAGATGAGCAGTTCTTC. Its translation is CSVEFRTRGDEQFF.

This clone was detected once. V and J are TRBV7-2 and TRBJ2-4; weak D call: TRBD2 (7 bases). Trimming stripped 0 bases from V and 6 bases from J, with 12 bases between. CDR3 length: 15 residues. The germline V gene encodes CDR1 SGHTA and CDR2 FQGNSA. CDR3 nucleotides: TGTGCCAGCAGCTTAGCGTGGGGGGGCGGAAACATTCAGTACTTC. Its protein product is CASSLAWGGGNIQYF.

This chain's CDR3 is CASSLASLATQYF. The CDR3 coding sequence is TGTGCCAGCAGCTTGGCCTCGCTAGCGACTCAGTACTTC. The chain couples TRBV5-6 to TRBJ2-4; possibly TRBD2 for D (6 bases). Germline CDR1 reads SGHDT; CDR2 reads YYEEEE. Trimming cost V 0 bases and J 12 bases, with 13 bases left between them. The CDR3 totals 13 residues. Full variable domain (missing parts from reference TRBV5-6 and TRBJ2-4): DAGVTQSPTHLIKTRGQQVTLRCSPKSGHDTVSWYQQALGQGPQFIFQYYEEEERQRGNFPDRFSGHQFPNYSSELNVNALLLGDSALYLCASSLASLATQYFGAGTRLSVL.

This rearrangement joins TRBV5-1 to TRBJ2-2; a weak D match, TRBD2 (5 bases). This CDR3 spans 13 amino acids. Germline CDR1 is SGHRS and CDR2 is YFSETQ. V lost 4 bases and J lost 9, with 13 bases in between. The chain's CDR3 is CASSPLNGRELFF. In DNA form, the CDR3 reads TGCGCCAGCAGCCCCCTTAACGGGAGGGAGCTGTTTTTT.

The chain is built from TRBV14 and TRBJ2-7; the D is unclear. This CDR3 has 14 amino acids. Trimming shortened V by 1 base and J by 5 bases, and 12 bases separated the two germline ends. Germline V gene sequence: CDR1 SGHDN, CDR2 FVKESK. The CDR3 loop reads CASSQAYRVHEQYF. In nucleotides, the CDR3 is TGTGCCAGCAGCCAAGCATATCGGGTACACGAGCAGTACTTC.

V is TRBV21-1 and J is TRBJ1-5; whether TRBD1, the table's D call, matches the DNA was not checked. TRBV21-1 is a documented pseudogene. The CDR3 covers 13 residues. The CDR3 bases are TGTGCCAGCAGCATCAGGGGTGGTCAGCCCCAGCATTTT. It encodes CASSIRGGQPQHF.

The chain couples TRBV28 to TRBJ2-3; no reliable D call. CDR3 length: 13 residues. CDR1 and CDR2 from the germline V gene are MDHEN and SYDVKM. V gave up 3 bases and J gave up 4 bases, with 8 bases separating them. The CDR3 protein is CASSFPGSDTQYF. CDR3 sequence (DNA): TGTGCCAGCAGTTTTCCAGGCTCAGATACGCAGTATTTT.

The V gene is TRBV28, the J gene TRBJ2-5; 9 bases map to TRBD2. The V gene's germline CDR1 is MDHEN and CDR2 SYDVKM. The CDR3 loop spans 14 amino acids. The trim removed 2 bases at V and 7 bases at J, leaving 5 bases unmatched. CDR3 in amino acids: CASSLVAGVATQYF. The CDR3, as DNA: TGTGCCAGCAGTTTAGTAGCGGGAGTTGCGACCCAGTACTTC.

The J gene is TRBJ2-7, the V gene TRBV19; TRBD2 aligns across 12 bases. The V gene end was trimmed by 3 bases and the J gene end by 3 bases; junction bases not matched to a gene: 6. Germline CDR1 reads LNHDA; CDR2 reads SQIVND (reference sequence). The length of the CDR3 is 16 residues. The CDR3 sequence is CASSIGLAGTNYEQYF. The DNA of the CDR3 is TGTGCCAGTAGTATTGGACTAGCGGGGACTAACTACGAGCAGTACTTC.

CDR3 DNA sequence: TGTGCCAGCAGCCTGAGCCCGGGGGGCGGGGGTTCACCCCTCCACTTT. It yields the protein CASSLSPGGGGSPLHF. This chain links TRBV7-2 with TRBJ1-6; tentative D call: TRBD1 (6 bases). Germline lookup yields CDR1 SGHTA and CDR2 FQGNSA. This CDR3 comprises 16 residues. Trimming took 5 bases from V and 9 from J, leaving 20 bases between them.

DNA for the CDR3: TGTGCCAGCAGCGTCCGAACTGCGGGAGAGCAGTTCTTC. It translates to CASSVRTAGEQFF. The V call is TRBV7-9, the J call TRBJ2-1, with TRBD2 as a possible D gene (6 bases). Per germline, CDR1 SEHNR and CDR2 FQNEAQ (reference sequence). The V end lost 5 bases, the J end lost 10 bases, and 15 bases lay between the germline ends. The CDR3 runs 13 residues. The full variable domain, completed using reference TRBV7-9 and TRBJ2-1, is DTGVSQNPRHKITKRGQNVTFRCDPISEHNRLYWYRQTLGQGPEFLTYFQNEAQLEKSRLLSDRFSAERPKGSFSTLEIQRTEQGDSAMYLCASSVRTAGEQFFGPGTRLTVL.

CDR3 amino acids: CASSKGRGRSSPLHF. In nucleotides, the CDR3 is TGTGCCAGCAGCAAAGGCAGGGGGCGGAGTTCACCCCTCCACTTT. V and J are TRBV21-1 and TRBJ1-6; the table's D call TRBD1 went unverified against the DNA. TRBV21-1 constitutes a pseudogene. This CDR3 has 15 amino acids.

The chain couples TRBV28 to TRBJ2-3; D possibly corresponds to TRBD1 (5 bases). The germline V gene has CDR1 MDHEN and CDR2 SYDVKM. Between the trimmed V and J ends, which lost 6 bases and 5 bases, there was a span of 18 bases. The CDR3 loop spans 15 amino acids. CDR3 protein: CASRSVRVLGDTQYF. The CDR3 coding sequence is TGTGCCAGCAGGTCGGTCAGGGTTTTGGGAGATACGCAGTATTTT.

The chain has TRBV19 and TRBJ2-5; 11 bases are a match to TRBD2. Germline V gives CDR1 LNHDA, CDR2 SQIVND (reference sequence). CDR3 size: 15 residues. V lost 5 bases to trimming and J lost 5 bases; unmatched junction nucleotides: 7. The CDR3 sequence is CASSGTSGRVETQYF. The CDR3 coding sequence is TGTGCCAGTAGTGGTACTAGCGGGAGAGTTGAGACCCAGTACTTC.

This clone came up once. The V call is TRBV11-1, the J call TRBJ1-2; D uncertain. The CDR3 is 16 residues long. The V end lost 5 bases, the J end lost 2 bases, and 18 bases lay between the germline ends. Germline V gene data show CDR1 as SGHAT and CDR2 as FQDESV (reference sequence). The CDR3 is CASSPRWAGSNYGYTF. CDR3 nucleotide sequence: TGTGCCAGCAGCCCTCGGTGGGCGGGGTCCAACTATGGCTACACCTTC.

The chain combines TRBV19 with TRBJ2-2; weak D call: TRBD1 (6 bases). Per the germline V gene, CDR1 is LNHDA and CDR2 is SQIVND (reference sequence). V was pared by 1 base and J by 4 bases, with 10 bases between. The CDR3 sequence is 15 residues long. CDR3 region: CASSIGKTGTGELFF. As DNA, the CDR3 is TGTGCCAGTAGTATAGGCAAGACAGGCACCGGGGAGCTGTTTTTT.

CDR3: CASSRARRQQDGYTF. In DNA form, the CDR3 reads TGCGCCAGCAGCCGGGCCCGGAGACAACAGGATGGCTACACCTTC. V usage is TRBV5-1 and J usage is TRBJ1-2, with D possibly matching TRBD1 (5 bases). Germline CDR1 is SGHRS and CDR2 is YFSETQ. CDR3 size: 15 residues. Trimming removed 4 bases at V and 6 bases at J, with 19 bases between.

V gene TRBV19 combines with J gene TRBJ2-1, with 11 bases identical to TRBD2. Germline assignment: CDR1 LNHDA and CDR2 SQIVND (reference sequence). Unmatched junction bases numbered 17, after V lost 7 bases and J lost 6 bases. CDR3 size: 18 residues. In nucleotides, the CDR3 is TGTGCCAGTAAGGGGGAGGGGACTAGCGGCCTTCCCAGCAATGAGCAGTTCTTC. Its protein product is CASKGEGTSGLPSNEQFF.

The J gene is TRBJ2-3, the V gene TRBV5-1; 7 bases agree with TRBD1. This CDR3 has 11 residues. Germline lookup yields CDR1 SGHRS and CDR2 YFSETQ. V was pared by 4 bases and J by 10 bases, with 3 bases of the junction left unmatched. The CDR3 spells CASSLGQAQYF. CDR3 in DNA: TGCGCCAGCAGCCTCGGACAGGCGCAGTATTTT.

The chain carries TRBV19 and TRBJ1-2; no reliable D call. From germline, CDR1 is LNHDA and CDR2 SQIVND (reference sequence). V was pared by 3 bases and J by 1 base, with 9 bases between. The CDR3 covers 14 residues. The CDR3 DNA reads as TGTGCCAGTAGTATGGGCCAAAATAACTATGGCTACACCTTC. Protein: CASSMGQNNYGYTF.

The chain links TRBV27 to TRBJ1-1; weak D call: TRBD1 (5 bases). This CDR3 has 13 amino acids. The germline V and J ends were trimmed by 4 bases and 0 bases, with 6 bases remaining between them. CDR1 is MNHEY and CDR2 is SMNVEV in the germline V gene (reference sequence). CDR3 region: CASSSTVNTEAFF. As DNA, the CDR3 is TGTGCCAGCAGTTCGACAGTGAACACTGAAGCTTTCTTT.

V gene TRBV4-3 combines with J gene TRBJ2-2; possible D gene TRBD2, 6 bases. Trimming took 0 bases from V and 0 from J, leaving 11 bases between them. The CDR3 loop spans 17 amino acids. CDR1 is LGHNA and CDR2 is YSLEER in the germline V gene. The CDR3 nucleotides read TGCGCCAGCAGCCAAGATCGGGGGACCGCGAACACCGGGGAGCTGTTTTTT. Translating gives CASSQDRGTANTGELFF.

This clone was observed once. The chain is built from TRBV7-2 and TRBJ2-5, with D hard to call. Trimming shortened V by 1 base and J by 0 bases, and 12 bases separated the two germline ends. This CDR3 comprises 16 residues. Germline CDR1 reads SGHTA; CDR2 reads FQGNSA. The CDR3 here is CASSLVAGTDQETQYF. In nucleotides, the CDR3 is TGTGCCAGCAGCTTAGTGGCAGGAACTGACCAAGAGACCCAGTACTTC.

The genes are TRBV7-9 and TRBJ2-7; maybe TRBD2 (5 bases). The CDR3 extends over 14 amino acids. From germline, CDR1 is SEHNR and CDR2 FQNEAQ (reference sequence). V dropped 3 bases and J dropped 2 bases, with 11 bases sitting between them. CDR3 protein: CASSFRTQAYEQYF. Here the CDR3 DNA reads TGTGCCAGCAGCTTCCGGACTCAGGCCTACGAGCAGTACTTC.

The CDR3 spells CASTHSAIPNTGELFF. The CDR3 nucleotides are TGTGCCAGCACTCATAGTGCGATACCGAACACCGGGGAGCTGTTTTTT. The rearrangement uses TRBV9 and TRBJ2-2; D remains unclear. Trimming cost V 6 bases and J 0 bases, with 15 bases left between them. CDR3 length: 16 amino acids. CDR1 and CDR2 (germline): SGDLS, YYNGEE.

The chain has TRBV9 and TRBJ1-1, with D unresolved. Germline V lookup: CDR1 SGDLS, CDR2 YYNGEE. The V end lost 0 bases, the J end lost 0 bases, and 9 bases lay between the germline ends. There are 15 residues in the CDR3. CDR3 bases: TGTGCCAGCAGCGTAGGTGAACGGTTGAACACTGAAGCTTTCTTT. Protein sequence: CASSVGERLNTEAFF.

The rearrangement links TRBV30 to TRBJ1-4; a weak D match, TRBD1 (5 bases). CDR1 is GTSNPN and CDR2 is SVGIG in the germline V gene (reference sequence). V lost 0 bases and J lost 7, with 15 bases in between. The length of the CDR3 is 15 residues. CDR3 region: CAWSVNAGRSEKLFF. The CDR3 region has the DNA TGTGCCTGGAGTGTAAATGCAGGGAGGAGTGAAAAACTGTTTTTT.